This TCR beta chain comes out of a study of T cells in Graves' hyperthyroidism and ophthalmopathy. Amplified TCR beta CDR3 regions derived from RNA transcripts. The HTBI primer set was used in a first-round RT-PCR of the TCR CDR3. TCRdb independently ran MiXCR on the multiplex PCR reads; one entry per CDR3 protein. The sample has approximately 260,000 distinct CDR3 sequences; 13% to 15% are singletons. Each diagnosis was grounded in clinical symptoms, serum thyroxine and TRAb, thyroid ultrasound, and orbital computed tomography. Trimming took 1 base from V and 6 from J, leaving 6 bases between them. There are 13 residues in the CDR3. The germline gives CDR1 SGHVS, CDR2 FNYEAQ.

The material sequenced was blood. V gene TRBV7-6 combines with J gene TRBJ2-2; no reliable D call. This TCR was recovered from a woman aged 45-65 years with Graves' hyperthyroidism that later progressed to Graves' ophthalmopathy. Here the CDR3 DNA reads TGTGCCAGCAGCTTAGGGTCCCCCGGGGAGCTGTTTTTT. Translating gives CASSLGSPGELFF.